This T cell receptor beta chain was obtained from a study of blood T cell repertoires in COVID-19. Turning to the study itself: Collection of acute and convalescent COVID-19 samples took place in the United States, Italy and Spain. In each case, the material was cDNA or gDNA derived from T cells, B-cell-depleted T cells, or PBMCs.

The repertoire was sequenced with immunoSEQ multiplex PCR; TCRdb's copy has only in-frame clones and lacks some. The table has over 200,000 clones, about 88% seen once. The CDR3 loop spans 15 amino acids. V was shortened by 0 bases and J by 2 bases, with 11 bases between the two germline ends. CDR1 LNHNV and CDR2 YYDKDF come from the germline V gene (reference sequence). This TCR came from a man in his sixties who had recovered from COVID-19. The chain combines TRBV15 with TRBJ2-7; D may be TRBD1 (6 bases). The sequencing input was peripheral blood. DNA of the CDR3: TGTGCCACCAGCAGAGAAGGGACACGGACCTACGAGCAGTACTTC. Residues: CATSREGTRTYEQYF.